This T cell receptor (beta chain) appears in the sequencing data of a study of identifying expanded T cells in peripheral blood. Study observations and caveats: Across healthy donors, higher total template counts meant significantly greater roughly two-week count variance. Over about two and four weeks, about 15 and 18 clones changed, versus around 1.3 between replicates.

The CDR3 loop spans 15 amino acids. CDR1 is SEHNR, CDR2 FQNEAQ, per germline (reference sequence). V was trimmed by 5 bases and J by 6 bases, leaving 19 bases between them. Clones were read by immunoSEQ multiplex PCR, and TCRdb kept only the in-frame ones, dropping some. The sample lists more than 85,000 clones, 88% occurring once. About this clone: No antigen is known for it.

No infections or other immune events were documented during collection. The chain links TRBV7-9 to TRBJ1-2; TRBD1 might be the D (5 bases). The clonotype originates from a person between 18 and 75 years old in good health. Sequencing was performed on blood. The CDR3 sequence is CASSPSLGDSDGYTF. The CDR3 coding sequence is TGTGCCAGCAGCCCGTCATTGGGGGACTCAGATGGCTACACCTTC.